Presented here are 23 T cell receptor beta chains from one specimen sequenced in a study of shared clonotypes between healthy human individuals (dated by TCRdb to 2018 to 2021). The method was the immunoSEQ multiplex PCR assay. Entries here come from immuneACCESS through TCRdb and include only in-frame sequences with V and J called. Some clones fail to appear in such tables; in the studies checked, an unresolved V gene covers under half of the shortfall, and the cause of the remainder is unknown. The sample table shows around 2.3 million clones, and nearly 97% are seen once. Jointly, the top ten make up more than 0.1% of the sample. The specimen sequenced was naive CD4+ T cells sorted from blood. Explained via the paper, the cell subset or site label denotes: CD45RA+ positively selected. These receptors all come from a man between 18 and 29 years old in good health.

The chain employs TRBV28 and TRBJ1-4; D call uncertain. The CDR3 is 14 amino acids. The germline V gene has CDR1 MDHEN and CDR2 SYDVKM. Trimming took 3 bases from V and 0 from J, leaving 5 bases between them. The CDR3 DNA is TGTGCCAGCAGTTTCATCACAACTAATGAAAAACTGTTTTTT. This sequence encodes CASSFITTNEKLFF.

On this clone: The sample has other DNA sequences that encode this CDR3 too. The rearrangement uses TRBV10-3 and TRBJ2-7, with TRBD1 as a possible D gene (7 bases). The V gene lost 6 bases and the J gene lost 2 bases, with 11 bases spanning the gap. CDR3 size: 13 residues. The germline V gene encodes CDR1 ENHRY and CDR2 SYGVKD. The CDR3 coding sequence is TGTGCCATCAGGGGGGGACAGACCTACGAGCAGTACTTC. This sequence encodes CAIRGGQTYEQYF.

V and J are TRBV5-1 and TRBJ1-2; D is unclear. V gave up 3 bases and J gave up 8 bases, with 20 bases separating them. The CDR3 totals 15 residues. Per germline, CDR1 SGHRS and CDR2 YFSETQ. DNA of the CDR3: TGCGCCAGCAGCTCGTTTCAAGGCGCAGTGGTAGGCTACACCTTC. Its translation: CASSSFQGAVVGYTF.

The CDR3 reads CATNGGFTDTQYF. DNA of the CDR3: TGTGCCACGAATGGGGGTTTCACAGATACGCAGTATTTT. The chain uses TRBV10-3 and TRBJ2-3; D assignment may be TRBD1 or TRBD2 (5 bases each). In germline, CDR1 is ENHRY, CDR2 SYGVKD. Trimming removed 10 bases at V and 2 bases at J, with 13 bases between. The CDR3 totals 13 residues.

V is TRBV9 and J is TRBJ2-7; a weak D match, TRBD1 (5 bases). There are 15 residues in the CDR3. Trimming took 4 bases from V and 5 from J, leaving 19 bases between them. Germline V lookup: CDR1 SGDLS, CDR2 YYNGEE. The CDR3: CASSPRIQIGDEQYF. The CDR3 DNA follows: TGTGCCAGCAGCCCCCGTATTCAGATAGGGGACGAGCAGTACTTC. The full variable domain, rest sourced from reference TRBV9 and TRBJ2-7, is DSGVTQTPKHLITATGQRVTLRCSPRSGDLSVYWYQQSLDQGLQFLIQYYNGEERAKGNILERFSAQQFPDLHSELNLSSLELGDSALYFCASSPRIQIGDEQYFGPGTRLTVT.

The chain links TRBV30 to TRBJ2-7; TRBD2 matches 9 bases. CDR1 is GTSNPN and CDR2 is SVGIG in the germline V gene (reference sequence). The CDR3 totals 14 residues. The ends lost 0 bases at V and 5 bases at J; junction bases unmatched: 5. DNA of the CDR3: TGTGCCTGGAGTGTACTTAGCGGGAGAAACGAGCAGTACTTC. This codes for CAWSVLSGRNEQYF.

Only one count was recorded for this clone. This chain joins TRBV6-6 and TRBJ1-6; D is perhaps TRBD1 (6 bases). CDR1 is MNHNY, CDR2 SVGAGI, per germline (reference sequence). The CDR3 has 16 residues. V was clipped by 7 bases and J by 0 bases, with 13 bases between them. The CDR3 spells CASINRDSSYNSPLHF. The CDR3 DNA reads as TGTGCCAGCATTAACAGGGATAGCTCCTATAATTCACCCCTCCACTTT.

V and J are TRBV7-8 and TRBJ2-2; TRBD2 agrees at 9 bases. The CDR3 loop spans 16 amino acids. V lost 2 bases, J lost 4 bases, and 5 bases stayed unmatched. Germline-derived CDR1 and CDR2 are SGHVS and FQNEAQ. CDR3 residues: CASSLQPSGVTGELFF. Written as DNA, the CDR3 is TGTGCCAGCAGCTTACAGCCTAGCGGGGTCACCGGGGAGCTGTTTTTT. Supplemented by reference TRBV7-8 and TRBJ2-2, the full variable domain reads GAGVSQSPRYKVAKRGQDVALRCDPISGHVSLFWYQQALGQGPEFLTYFQNEAQLDKSGLPSDRFFAERPEGSVSTLKIQRTQQEDSAVYLCASSLQPSGVTGELFFGEGSRLTVL.

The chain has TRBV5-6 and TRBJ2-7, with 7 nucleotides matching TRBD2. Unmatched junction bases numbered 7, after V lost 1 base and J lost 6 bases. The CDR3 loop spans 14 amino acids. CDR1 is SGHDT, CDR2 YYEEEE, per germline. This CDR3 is CASSLSGVGLEQYF. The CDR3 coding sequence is TGTGCCAGCAGCTTGAGCGGGGTAGGCCTCGAGCAGTACTTC.

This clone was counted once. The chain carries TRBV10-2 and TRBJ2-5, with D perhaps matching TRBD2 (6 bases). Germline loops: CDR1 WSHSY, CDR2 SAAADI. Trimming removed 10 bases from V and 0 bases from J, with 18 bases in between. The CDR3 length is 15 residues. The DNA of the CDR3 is TGCGCCACCGGCTCGTCGGGACTTTACCAAGAGACCCAGTACTTC. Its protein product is CATGSSGLYQETQYF.

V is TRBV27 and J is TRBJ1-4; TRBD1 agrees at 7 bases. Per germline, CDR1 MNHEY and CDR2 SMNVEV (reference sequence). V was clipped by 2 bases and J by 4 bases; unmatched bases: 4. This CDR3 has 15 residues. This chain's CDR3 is CASSLGRGYNEKLFF. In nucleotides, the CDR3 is TGTGCCAGCAGTTTAGGCAGGGGGTATAATGAAAAACTGTTTTTT.

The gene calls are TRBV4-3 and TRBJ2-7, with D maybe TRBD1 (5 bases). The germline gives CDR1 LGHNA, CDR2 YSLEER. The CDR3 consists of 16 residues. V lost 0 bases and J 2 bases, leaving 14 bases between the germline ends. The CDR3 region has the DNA TGCGCCAGCAGCCAAGATATGGCAGGGATCACCTACGAGCAGTACTTC. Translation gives CASSQDMAGITYEQYF.

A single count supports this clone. Here the CDR3 reads CASSPDRAPTNEKLFF. CDR3 DNA: TGCGCCAGCAGCCCGGACAGGGCCCCGACTAATGAAAAACTGTTTTTT. The chain uses TRBV5-1 and TRBJ1-4, with 8 bases aligning to TRBD1. V shed 4 bases and J 2 bases; nucleotides not matched to a gene: 7. Germline values: CDR1 SGHRS, CDR2 YFSETQ. The CDR3 sequence is 16 residues long. The whole variable domain, remainder taken from reference TRBV5-1 and TRBJ1-4, is KAGVTQTPRYLIKTRGQQVTLSCSPISGHRSVSWYQQTPGQGLQFLFEYFSETQRNKGNFPGRFSGRQFSNSRSEMNVSTLELGDSALYLCASSPDRAPTNEKLFFGSGTQLSVL.

In DNA form, the CDR3 reads TGTGCCAGCAGTGACAGGGACCCTAACTATGGCTACACCTTC. Translated, it gives CASSDRDPNYGYTF. V and J are TRBV6-5 and TRBJ1-2, with 7 nucleotides matching TRBD1. Germline V gene sequence: CDR1 MNHEY, CDR2 SVGAGI. The CDR3 has 14 amino acids. V lost 5 bases, J lost 0 bases, and 3 bases stayed unmatched.

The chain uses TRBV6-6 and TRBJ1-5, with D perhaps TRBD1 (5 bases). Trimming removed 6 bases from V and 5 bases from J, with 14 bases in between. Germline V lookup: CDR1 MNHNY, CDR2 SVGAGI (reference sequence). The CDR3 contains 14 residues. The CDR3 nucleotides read TGTGCCAGCAGCCGGACATACCCTGATCAGCCCCAGCATTTT. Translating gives CASSRTYPDQPQHF.

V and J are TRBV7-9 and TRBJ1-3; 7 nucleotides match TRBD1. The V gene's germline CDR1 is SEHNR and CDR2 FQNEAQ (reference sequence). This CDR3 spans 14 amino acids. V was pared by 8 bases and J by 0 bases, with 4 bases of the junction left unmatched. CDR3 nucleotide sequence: TGTGCCAGCCGAGGGGGCTTCTCTGGAAACACCATATATTTT. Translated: CASRGGFSGNTIYF. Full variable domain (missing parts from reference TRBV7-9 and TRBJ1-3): DTGVSQNPRHKITKRGQNVTFRCDPISEHNRLYWYRQTLGQGPEFLTYFQNEAQLEKSRLLSDRFSAERPKGSFSTLEIQRTEQGDSAMYLCASRGGFSGNTIYFGEGSWLTVV.

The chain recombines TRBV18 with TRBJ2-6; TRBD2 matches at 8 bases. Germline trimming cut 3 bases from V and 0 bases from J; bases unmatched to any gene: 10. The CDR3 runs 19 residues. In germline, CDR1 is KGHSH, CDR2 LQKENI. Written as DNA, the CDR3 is TGTGCCAGCTCACCTTTGCAAGCGGGAGTCTCCTCTGGGGCCAACGTCCTGACTTTC. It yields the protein CASSPLQAGVSSGANVLTF.

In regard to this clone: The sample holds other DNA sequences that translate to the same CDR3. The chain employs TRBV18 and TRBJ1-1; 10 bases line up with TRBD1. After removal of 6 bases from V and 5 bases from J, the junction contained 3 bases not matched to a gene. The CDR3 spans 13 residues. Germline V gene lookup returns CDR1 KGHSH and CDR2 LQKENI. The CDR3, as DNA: TGTGCCAGCTCGAGACAGGGGGCTACTGAAGCTTTCTTT. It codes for CASSRQGATEAFF.

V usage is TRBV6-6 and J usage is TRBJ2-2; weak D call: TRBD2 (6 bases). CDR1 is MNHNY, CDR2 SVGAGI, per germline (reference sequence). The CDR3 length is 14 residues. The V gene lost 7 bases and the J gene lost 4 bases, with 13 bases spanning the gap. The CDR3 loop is CASTPGASTGELFF. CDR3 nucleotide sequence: TGTGCCAGCACTCCGGGAGCGAGCACCGGGGAGCTGTTTTTT.

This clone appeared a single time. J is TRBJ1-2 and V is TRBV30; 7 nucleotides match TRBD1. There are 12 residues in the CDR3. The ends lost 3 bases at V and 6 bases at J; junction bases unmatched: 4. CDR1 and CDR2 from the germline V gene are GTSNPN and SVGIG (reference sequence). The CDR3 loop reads CAWRGDSHGYTF. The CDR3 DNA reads TGTGCCTGGAGGGGGGACAGCCATGGCTACACCTTC.

The chain's CDR3 is CASSLREGGTEAFF. Here the CDR3 DNA reads TGTGCCAGCAGTTTAAGGGAGGGTGGCACTGAAGCTTTCTTT. This sequence joins TRBV27 and TRBJ1-1; D unresolved. Germline V gene sequence: CDR1 MNHEY, CDR2 SMNVEV (reference sequence). Trimming stripped 2 bases from V and 4 bases from J, with 11 bases between. This CDR3 is built from 14 residues.

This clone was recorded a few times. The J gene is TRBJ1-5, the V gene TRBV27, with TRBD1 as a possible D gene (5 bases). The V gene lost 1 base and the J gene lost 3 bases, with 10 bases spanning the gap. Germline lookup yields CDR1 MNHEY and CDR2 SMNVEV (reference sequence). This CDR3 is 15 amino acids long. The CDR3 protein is CASSLWGDPNQPQHF. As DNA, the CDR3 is TGTGCCAGCAGTTTATGGGGGGATCCCAATCAGCCCCAGCATTTT.

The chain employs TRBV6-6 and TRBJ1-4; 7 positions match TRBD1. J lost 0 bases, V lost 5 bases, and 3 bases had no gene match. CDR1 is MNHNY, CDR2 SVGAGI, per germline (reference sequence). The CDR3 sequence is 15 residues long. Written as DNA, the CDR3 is TGTGCCAGCAGTCTAGACAGGGCAACTAATGAAAAACTGTTTTTT. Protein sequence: CASSLDRATNEKLFF.